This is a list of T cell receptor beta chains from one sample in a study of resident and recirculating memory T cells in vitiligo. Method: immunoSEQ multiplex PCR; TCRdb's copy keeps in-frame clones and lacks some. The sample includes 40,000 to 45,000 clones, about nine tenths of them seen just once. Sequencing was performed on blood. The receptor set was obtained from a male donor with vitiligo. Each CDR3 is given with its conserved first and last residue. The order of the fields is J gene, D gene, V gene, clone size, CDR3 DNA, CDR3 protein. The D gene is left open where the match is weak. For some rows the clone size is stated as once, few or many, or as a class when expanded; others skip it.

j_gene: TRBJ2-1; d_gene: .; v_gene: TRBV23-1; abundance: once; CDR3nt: TGCGCCAGCAGTCCTAGTAGAAGCAGGGGCGACTACAATGAGCAGTTCTTC; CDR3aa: CASSPSRSRGDYNEQFF
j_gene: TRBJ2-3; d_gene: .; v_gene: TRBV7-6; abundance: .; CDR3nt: TGTGCCAGCAGCTTAGCGCCGGACAGTAATACGCAGTATTTT; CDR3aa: CASSLAPDSNTQYF
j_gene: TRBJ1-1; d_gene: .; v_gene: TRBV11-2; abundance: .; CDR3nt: TGTGCCAGCAGCTTAGATCCAGGTTCGAACACTGAAGCTTTCTTT; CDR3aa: CASSLDPGSNTEAFF
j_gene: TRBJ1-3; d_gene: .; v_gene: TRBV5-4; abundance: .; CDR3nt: TGTGCCAGCAGCGACAGGACGTCTGGAAACACCATATATTTT; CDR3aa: CASSDRTSGNTIYF
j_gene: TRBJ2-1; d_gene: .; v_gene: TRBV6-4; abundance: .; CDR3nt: TGTGCCACCCAAGAGGGCAATGAGCAGTTCTTC; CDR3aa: CATQEGNEQFF
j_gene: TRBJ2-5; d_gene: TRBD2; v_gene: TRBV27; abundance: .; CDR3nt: TGTGCCAGCAGACCGTCATGGCGGACTAGCGGTGAAGAGACCCAGTACTTC; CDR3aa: CASRPSWRTSGEETQYF
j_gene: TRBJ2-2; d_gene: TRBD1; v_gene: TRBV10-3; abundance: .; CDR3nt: TGTGCCATCTACAGGGGTAACACCGGGGAGCTGTTTTTT; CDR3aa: CAIYRGNTGELFF
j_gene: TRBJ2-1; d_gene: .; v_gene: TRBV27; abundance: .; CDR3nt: TGTGCCAGCAGTGAGGTCCCAAACTCCTACAATGAGCAGTTCTTC; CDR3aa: CASSEVPNSYNEQFF
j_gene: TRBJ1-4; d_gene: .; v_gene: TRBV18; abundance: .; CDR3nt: TGTGCCAGCTCACCAGAGCTAAATGAAAAACTGTTTTTT; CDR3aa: CASSPELNEKLFF
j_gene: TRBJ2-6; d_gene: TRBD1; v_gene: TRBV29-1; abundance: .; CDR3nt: TGCAGCGTCCTTGACAGGGGTGCGGCCAACGTCCTGACTTTC; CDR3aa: CSVLDRGAANVLTF
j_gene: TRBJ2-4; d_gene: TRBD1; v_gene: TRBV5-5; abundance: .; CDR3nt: TGTGCCAGCAGCTTGGAACAGGGGTTCATTCAGTACTTC; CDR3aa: CASSLEQGFIQYF
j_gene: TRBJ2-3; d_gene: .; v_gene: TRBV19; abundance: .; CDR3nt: TGTGCCAGTACCAAAGACCAGAGCGCGCAGTATTTT; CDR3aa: CASTKDQSAQYF
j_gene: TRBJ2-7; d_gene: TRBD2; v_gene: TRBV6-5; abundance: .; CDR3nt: TGTGCCAGCAAAAGGGGCCTAGCGGGGTACGAGCAGTACTTC; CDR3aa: CASKRGLAGYEQYF